This T cell receptor (beta chain) was observed in a study of radiation and T cells in renal cell carcinoma. The CDR3 covers 17 residues. Germline V CDR1 and CDR2: LNHDA, SQIVND (reference sequence). J was trimmed by 3 bases and V by 1 base; bases with no gene match: 6. Clones were read by immunoSEQ multiplex PCR, and TCRdb kept only the in-frame ones, dropping some. This sample has 120,000 to 150,000 clones, with roughly 80% found just once. Specified time point: baseline pretreatment blood. Stated treatment: 15 Gy SBRT to primary tumor, nephrectomy 4 weeks later. This sequence originates from a woman aged 45-60 years with renal cell carcinoma. Here the sequenced sample was blood, taken from a patient whose treatment included radiotherapy and nephrectomy. V and J are TRBV19 and TRBJ1-5; the match to TRBD1 covers 10 bases. CDR3 DNA: TGTGCCAGTAGTATAGCCCGACAGGGGGCAAACAATCAGCCCCAGCATTTT. This sequence encodes CASSIARQGANNQPQHF.